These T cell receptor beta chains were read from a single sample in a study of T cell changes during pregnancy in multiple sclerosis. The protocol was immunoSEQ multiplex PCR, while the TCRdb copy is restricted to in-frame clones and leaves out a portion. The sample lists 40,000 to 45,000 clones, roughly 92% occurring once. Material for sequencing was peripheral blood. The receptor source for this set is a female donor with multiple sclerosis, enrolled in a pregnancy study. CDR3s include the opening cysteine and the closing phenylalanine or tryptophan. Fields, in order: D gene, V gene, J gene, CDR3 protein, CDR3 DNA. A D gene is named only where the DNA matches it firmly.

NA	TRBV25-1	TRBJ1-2	CASSGRLGTGYGYTF	TGTGCCAGCAGTGGCCGACTCGGAACAGGCTATGGCTACACCTTC
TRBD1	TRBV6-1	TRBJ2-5	CASSFFGTEEETQYF	TGTGCCAGCAGTTTTTTTGGGACAGAGGAGGAGACCCAGTACTTC
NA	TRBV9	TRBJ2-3	CASSSSTGDTQYF	TGTGCCAGCAGCTCCTCGACAGGAGATACGCAGTATTTT
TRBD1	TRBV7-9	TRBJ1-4	CASSLTGGEDEKLFF	TGTGCCAGCAGTTTGACAGGGGGGGAAGATGAAAAACTGTTTTTT
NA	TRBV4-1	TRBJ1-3	CASSSPITGSGNTIYF	TGCGCCAGCAGCAGCCCAATCACCGGCTCTGGAAACACCATATATTTT
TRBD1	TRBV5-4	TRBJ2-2	CASSRQGAHYTGELFF	TGTGCCAGCAGCCGCCAGGGGGCCCATTACACCGGGGAGCTGTTTTTT
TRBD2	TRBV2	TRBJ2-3	CASRPFSGASTDTQYF	TGTGCCAGCAGGCCATTTAGCGGGGCTAGCACAGATACGCAGTATTTT
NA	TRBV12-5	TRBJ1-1	CASGDGETEAFF	TGTGCTAGTGGAGATGGGGAAACTGAAGCTTTCTTT
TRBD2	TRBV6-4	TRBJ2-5	CASSDQAGGGETQYF	TGTGCCAGCAGTGACCAAGCGGGAGGAGGGGAGACCCAGTACTTC
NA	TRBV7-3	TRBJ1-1	CASSFGPKRNTEAFF	TGTGCCAGCAGCTTTGGGCCTAAAAGGAACACTGAAGCTTTCTTT
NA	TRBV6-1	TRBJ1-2	CASSVRKGRYNYGYTF	TGTGCCAGCAGTGTAAGAAAGGGGCGATACAACTATGGCTACACCTTC